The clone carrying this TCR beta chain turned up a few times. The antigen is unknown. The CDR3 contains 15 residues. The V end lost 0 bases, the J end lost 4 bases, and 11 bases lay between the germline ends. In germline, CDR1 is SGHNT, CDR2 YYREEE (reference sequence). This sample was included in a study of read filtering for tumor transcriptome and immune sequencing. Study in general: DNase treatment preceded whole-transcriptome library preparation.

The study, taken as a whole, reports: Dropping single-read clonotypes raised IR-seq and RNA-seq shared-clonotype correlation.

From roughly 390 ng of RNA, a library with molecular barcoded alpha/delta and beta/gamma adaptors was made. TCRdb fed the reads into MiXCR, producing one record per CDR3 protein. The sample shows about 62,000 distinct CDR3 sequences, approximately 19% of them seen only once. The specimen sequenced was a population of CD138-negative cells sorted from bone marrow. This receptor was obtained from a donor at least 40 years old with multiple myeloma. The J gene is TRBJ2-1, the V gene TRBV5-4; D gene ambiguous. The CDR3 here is CASSLDPASYNEQFF. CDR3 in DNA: TGTGCCAGCAGCTTGGATCCAGCATCATACAATGAGCAGTTCTTC.